Sequencing of this T cell receptor beta chain was carried out in a study of early T cells in non-severe SARS-CoV-2 infection. Study as a whole: Sequencing used unsorted whole-blood bulk RNA, so chains lack pairing.

TCRdb reanalysed the 5' RACE reads using MiXCR and keeps one entry per CDR3 protein. The sample has 65,000 to 85,000 distinct CDR3 sequences, approximately 9.1% seen once. Trimming took off 2 bases at V and 6 bases at J, with 17 bases between the two ends. The CDR3 consists of 16 residues. CDR1 and CDR2 (germline): KGHSH, LQKENI. Many counts were recorded for this clonotype. Sequenced material: whole blood, taken at baseline. J is TRBJ1-5 and V is TRBV18, with D tentatively TRBD1 (6 bases). The TCR was taken from an adult who was a healthcare worker with PCR-confirmed SARS-CoV-2 infection or an uninfected control (not recorded which). CDR3 nucleotide sequence: TGTGCCAGCTCACCAGGGCAGGGGTTATCGGGTCAGCCCCAGCATTTT. Amino acids: CASSPGQGLSGQPQHF.